A single sample is the source of the 11 T cell receptor beta chains below, sequenced in a study of control samples from healthy donors and cancer patients. Only in-frame clones appear in the TCRdb table, and some are missing; sequencing was by immunoSEQ multiplex PCR. The sample has over 90,000 clones, more than 85% seen once. Source material: PBMCs. These TCRs come from a man in his 60s with lung cancer.

V usage is TRBV7-2 and J usage is TRBJ1-2; D perhaps matches TRBD1 (6 bases). This CDR3 has 14 amino acids. Looked up from germline, CDR1 is SGHTA and CDR2 is FQGNSA. The ends were cut back, 5 bases at V and 4 bases at J, with 14 bases in the middle. CDR3 DNA: TGTGCCAGCAGCGAGGACCAGGGGAGCTATGGCTACACCTTC. This translates into CASSEDQGSYGYTF.

The rearrangement joins TRBV4-1 to TRBJ2-2, with D perhaps matching TRBD1 (6 bases). The CDR3 length is 17 residues. In germline, CDR1 is MGHRA, CDR2 YSYEKL. Trimming cost V 0 bases and J 1 base, with 12 bases left between them. The CDR3 sequence: CASSQDKGQKNTGELFF. In DNA form, the CDR3 reads TGCGCCAGCAGCCAAGATAAAGGACAGAAGAACACCGGGGAGCTGTTTTTT.

This chain connects TRBV5-1 to TRBJ1-2; TRBD1 matches at 8 bases. This CDR3 is built from 15 residues. Germline V gene lookup returns CDR1 SGHRS and CDR2 YFSETQ. The junction had 10 bases not matched to a gene; V was cut back by 3 bases and J by 6 bases. The CDR3 region is CASSYYQGARDGYTF. CDR3 bases: TGCGCCAGCAGCTACTATCAGGGGGCGCGAGATGGCTACACCTTC.

The rearrangement uses TRBV30 and TRBJ2-2, with D unclear. The V gene lost 0 bases and the J gene lost 11 bases, with 16 bases spanning the gap. CDR1 and CDR2 (germline): GTSNPN, SVGIG (reference sequence). The CDR3 is 14 residues long. The DNA for the CDR3 is TGTGCCTGGAGTGTCGGCCGGAGTTACCACGAGCTGTTTTTT. As protein: CAWSVGRSYHELFF.

This rearrangement joins TRBV12-5 to TRBJ1-1; a weak D match, TRBD1 (5 bases). This CDR3 is built from 13 residues. Germline CDR1 and CDR2: LGHNT and FRNRAP. The germline V and J ends were trimmed by 5 bases and 5 bases, with 12 bases remaining between them. CDR3 in amino acids: CASGGTLRTEAFF. CDR3 in DNA: TGTGCTAGTGGTGGGACGTTGAGGACTGAAGCTTTCTTT.

CDR3 amino acids: CASQSWTGLKTLHF. The CDR3 region has the DNA TGTGCCAGCCAATCTTGGACAGGGCTTAAGACCCTCCACTTT. This sequence joins TRBV9 and TRBJ1-6, with 8 bases identical to TRBD1. V lost 7 bases to trimming and J lost 14 bases; unmatched junction nucleotides: 14. CDR1 SGDLS and CDR2 YYNGEE come from the germline V gene. The CDR3 consists of 14 residues.

The rearrangement joins TRBV5-4 to TRBJ1-1, with 10 bases that match TRBD1. The trim removed 0 bases at V and 0 bases at J, leaving 8 bases unmatched. The V gene's germline CDR1 is SGHNT and CDR2 YYREEE (reference sequence). This CDR3 has 18 amino acids. The CDR3 nucleotides are TGTGCCAGCAGCTTGGATGGGACAGGGGCCTTCATGAACACTGAAGCTTTCTTT. Its translation: CASSLDGTGAFMNTEAFF.

This clone was seen a single time. This sequence joins TRBV6-5 and TRBJ1-2; D is possibly TRBD1 (6 bases). This CDR3 comprises 15 residues. Trimming pared 6 bases from V and 4 bases from J, leaving 18 bases between. CDR1 and CDR2 (germline): MNHEY, SVGAGI. DNA for the CDR3: TGTGCCAGCAGGGATACAGGGTCCGGGGGCTATGGCTACACCTTC. This encodes CASRDTGSGGYGYTF.

This clone appeared a single time. The J gene is TRBJ1-2, the V gene TRBV5-8, with 9 bases lining up with TRBD1. V shed 4 bases and J 4 bases; nucleotides not matched to a gene: 5. This CDR3 contains 14 residues. Germline assignment: CDR1 SGHTS and CDR2 YDEGEE. CDR3: CASSRTGAAYGYTF. The CDR3 DNA follows: TGTGCCAGCAGCCGGACAGGGGCTGCCTATGGCTACACCTTC.

This chain connects TRBV10-1 to TRBJ2-5, with a weak D call TRBD2 (6 bases). Germline values: CDR1 WNHNN, CDR2 SYGVQD (reference sequence). Trimming cost V 0 bases and J 2 bases, with 10 bases left between them. CDR3 length equals 15 residues. This chain's CDR3 is CASSESVSGQETQYF. CDR3 nucleotides: TGCGCCAGCAGTGAGTCGGTTAGCGGTCAAGAGACCCAGTACTTC.

The rearrangement links TRBV9 to TRBJ1-1, with 9 bases matching TRBD1. CDR3 length equals 15 residues. J gave up 3 bases and V 3 bases, and 6 bases lay outside the gene matches. CDR1 is SGDLS and CDR2 is YYNGEE in the germline V gene. CDR3 coding DNA: TGTGCCAGCAGCGCGAGACAGGGGGAGGACACTGAAGCTTTCTTT. This sequence encodes CASSARQGEDTEAFF.